This T cell receptor (beta chain) was profiled in a study of blood T cell repertoires in COVID-19. The wider study: The analysed material was cDNA or gDNA that came from T cells, B-cell-depleted T cells, or PBMCs.

The method was immunoSEQ multiplex PCR; TCRdb's version includes in-frame clones alone and lacks a portion of them. This sample has a few hundred thousand clones, with about 87% found just once. Specimen: peripheral blood. The clonotype was recovered from a man aged 60-69 years who had recovered from COVID-19.

CDR3 loop: CATGTANYGYTF. The CDR3 coding sequence is TGTGCCACCGGGACAGCTAACTATGGCTACACCTTC. The chain links TRBV2 to TRBJ1-2; TRBD1 aligns across 7 bases. CDR1 is SNHLY, CDR2 FYNNEI, per germline. The length of the CDR3 is 12 residues. J was trimmed by 0 bases and V by 10 bases; bases with no gene match: 2.